The following is a TCR beta chain sequence with its context. Its matching antigen is unknown. Regarding treatment: roughly 10-day PBMC culture with coronavirus spike peptide pools or control peptides (ViraFEST assay). The data are from a study of vaccination and CD4 T cells after COVID-19. Sequenced with the Oncomine TCR Beta short-read assay was DNA taken from cultured CD4+ T cells. TCRdb redid the calling of the PCR reads with MiXCR, one entry per CDR3 protein. The data contain roughly 12,000 distinct CDR3 sequences, 45% to 55% of them seen just once; the ten biggest clones take up 21%. Germline values: CDR1 SGHAT, CDR2 FQNNGV. The trim removed 6 bases at V and 4 bases at J, leaving 7 bases unmatched. The CDR3 totals 14 residues.

The TCR sequence derives from a human donor who had recovered from COVID-19. The sample comprised CD4+ T cells from blood, cultured in vitro. The chain uses TRBV11-2 and TRBJ2-5; TRBD2 matches 8 bases. The CDR3 DNA sequence: TGTGCCAGCAGAAGACTAGCGATGGGAGAGACCCAGTACTTC. Protein product: CASRRLAMGETQYF. The whole variable domain, remainder taken from reference TRBV11-2 and TRBJ2-5, is EAGVAQSPRYKIIEKRQSVAFWCNPISGHATLYWYQQILGQGPKLLIQFQNNGVVDDSQLPKDRFSAERLKGVDSTLKIQPAKLEDSAVYLCASRRLAMGETQYFGPGTRLLVL.